One sample yielded the 2 T cell receptor beta chains listed below, sequenced in a study of T cells expressing NK-cell markers. From its re-call of the 5' RACE reads, TCRdb lists each CDR3 protein once, without DNA. This table lists about 460,000 distinct CDR3 sequences. Sample: blood T cells: a sorted CD56 or NKG2C T cell subset, CD4+ or CD8+ T cells, or bulk PBMC T cells (not recorded which). The receptors come from a woman in her fifties or sixties in good health.

The chain joins TRBV4-1 to TRBJ2-7. The CDR3 has 13 amino acids. In germline, CDR1 is MGHRA, CDR2 YSYEKL. The CDR3 reads CASSLQDPSEQYF.

The rearrangement joins TRBV30 to TRBJ2-4. The CDR3 length is 13 residues. Germline V gene sequence: CDR1 GTSNPN, CDR2 SVGIG (reference sequence). The CDR3 sequence is CAWSVLAKNIQYF.